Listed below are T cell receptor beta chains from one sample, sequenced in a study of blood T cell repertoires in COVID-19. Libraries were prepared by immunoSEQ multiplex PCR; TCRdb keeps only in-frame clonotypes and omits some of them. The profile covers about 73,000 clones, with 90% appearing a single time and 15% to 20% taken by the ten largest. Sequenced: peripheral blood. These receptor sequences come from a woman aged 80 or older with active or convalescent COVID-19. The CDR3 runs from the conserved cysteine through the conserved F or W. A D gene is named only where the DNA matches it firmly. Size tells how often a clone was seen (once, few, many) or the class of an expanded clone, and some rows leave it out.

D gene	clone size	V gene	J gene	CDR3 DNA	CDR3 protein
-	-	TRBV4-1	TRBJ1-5	TGCGCCAGCAGCCAAGATACCGGGGTAGGGCAGCCCCAGCATTTT	CASSQDTGVGQPQHF
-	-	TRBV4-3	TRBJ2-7	TGCGCCAGCAGCCAAGATCTGGCAGAAGAGCAGTACTTC	CASSQDLAEEQYF
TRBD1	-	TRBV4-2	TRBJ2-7	TGTGCCAGCAGCTTAGAAGGGACAGGGGGCTACGAGCAGTACTTC	CASSLEGTGGYEQYF
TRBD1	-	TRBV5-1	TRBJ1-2	TGCGCCAGCAGCAAGGGACAGTCCGGCTACACCTTC	CASSKGQSGYTF
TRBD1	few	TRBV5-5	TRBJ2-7	TGTGCCAGCAGGCGGGGACAGGGTTCCTACGAGCAGTACTTC	CASRRGQGSYEQYF
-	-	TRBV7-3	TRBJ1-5	TGTGCCAGCAGCTTAACGGCGGATCCTGAGCAGCCCCAGCATTTT	CASSLTADPEQPQHF
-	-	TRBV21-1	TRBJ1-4	TGTGCCAGCCCCAAAGGGGAATTGGACAGGGGGCTGGATGAAAAACTGTTTTTT	CASPKGELDRGLDEKLFF
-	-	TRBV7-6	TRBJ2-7	TGTGCCAGCAGCTTAGTAGCGGACGAGCAGTACTTC	CASSLVADEQYF
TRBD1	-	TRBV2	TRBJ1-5	TGTGCCAGCAGTAACCAGGGGGCGGCAGACTATAGCAATCAGCCCCAGCATTTT	CASSNQGAADYSNQPQHF
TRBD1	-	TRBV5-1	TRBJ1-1	TGCGCCAGCAGCTTCAAGGGGGACAGGGAAGCTTTCTTT	CASSFKGDREAFF
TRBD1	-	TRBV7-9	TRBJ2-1	TGTGCCAGCAGCTCGCCAACAGGGGTCAATGAGCAGTTCTTC	CASSSPTGVNEQFF
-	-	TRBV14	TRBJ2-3	TGTGCCAGCAGCCAAGGACAGGGCGGGAGGTCAGATACGCAGTATTTT	CASSQGQGGRSDTQYF
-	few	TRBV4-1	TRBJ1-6	TGCGCCAGCAGCCAAGATGGGGGCAGGTATTCACCCCTCCACTTT	CASSQDGGRYSPLHF
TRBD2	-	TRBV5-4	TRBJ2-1	TGTGCCAGCAGCTTTGGGCTAGCGGGGGGCAATGAGCAGTTCTTC	CASSFGLAGGNEQFF
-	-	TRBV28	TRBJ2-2	TGTGCCAGCGCCTTCCTCGTAACTCAGACAGGATACAACACCGGGGAGCTGTTTTTT	CASAFLVTQTGYNTGELFF
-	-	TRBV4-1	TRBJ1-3	TGCGCCAGCAGCCAAACAGGGAGCTCTGGAAACACCATATATTTT	CASSQTGSSGNTIYF
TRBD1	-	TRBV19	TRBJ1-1	TGTGCCAGTAGTAGACGAACCCCGGGACAGGGATCCCGCACTGAAGCTTTCTTT	CASSRRTPGQGSRTEAFF
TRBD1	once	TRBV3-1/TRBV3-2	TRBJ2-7	TGTGCCAGCAGCCCGCACCGGGACAGGGTTTACTACGAGCAGTACTTC	CASSPHRDRVYYEQYF
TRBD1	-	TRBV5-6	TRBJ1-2	TGTGCCAGCAGCTTGTTAGGGGGACAGGGCACCGCCTATGGCTACACCTTC	CASSLLGGQGTAYGYTF
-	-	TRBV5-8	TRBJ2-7	TGTGCCAGCAGCTTGCGCGGACAGCATTACGAGCAGTACTTC	CASSLRGQHYEQYF
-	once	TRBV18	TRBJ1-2	TGTGCCAGCGAAGAGACAGGATTTTATGGCTACACCTTC	CASEETGFYGYTF
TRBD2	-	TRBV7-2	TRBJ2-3	TGTGCCAGCAGCCAACTCAGCGGGGGATTGGATACGCAGTATTTT	CASSQLSGGLDTQYF
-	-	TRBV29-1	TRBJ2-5	TGCAGCGTCGCCGGGAACAACCAAGAGACCCAGTACTTC	CSVAGNNQETQYF
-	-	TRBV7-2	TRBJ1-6	TGTGCCAGCAGCGAACGTGCGGCCCTCCACTTT	CASSERAALHF
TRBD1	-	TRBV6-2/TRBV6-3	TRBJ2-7	TGTGCCAGCAGTTCGCTACTTGGGACAGGGAGGCCCTACGAGCAGTACTTC	CASSSLLGTGRPYEQYF
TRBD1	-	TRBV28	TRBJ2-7	TGTGCCAGCAGTTTCGTTGGACAGGGGACCGACGAGCAGTACTTC	CASSFVGQGTDEQYF
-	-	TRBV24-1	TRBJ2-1	TGTGCCACCAGTGTAGCCCGGACTTTCAACCATGAGCAGTTCTTC	CATSVARTFNHEQFF
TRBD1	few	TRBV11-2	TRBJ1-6	TGTGCCAGCAGCTTGGGGACAGCCTATAATTCACCCCTCCACTTT	CASSLGTAYNSPLHF
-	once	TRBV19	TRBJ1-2	TGTGCCAGTAGTACGTCCCGGGTTGGCTACACCTTC	CASSTSRVGYTF
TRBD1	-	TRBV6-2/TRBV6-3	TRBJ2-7	TGTGCCAGCAGTTCGTGGACAGGGGGGAAGTACTTC	CASSSWTGGKYF
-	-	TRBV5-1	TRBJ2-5	TGCGCCAGCAGCCCCCTCCCGGGGTTTGAGACCCAGTACTTC	CASSPLPGFETQYF
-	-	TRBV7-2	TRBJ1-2	TGTGCCAGCAGCTTACGTATTGCGGTCAGCTATGGCTACACCTTC	CASSLRIAVSYGYTF
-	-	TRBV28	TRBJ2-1	TGTGCCAGCAGCCCCGGGGATATCTACAATGAGCAGTTCTTC	CASSPGDIYNEQFF
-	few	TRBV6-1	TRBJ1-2	TGTGCCAGCAGTGAAATCGGGGGGCCGGACTATGGCTACACCTTC	CASSEIGGPDYGYTF
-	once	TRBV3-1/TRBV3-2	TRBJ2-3	TGTGCCAGCAGCCCGCTGGCGGGGGCCCTAACAGATACGCAGTATTTT	CASSPLAGALTDTQYF
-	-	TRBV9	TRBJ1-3	TGTGCCAGCAGCGGAGAAGAAAACACCATATATTTT	CASSGEENTIYF
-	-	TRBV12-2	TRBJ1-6	TGTGCAAGTCGCCCAGACCCGGCGGGCCTCCACTTT	CASRPDPAGLHF
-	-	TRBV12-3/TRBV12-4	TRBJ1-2	TGTGCCAGCAGGCTACAGGGCTATGGCTACACCTTC	CASRLQGYGYTF
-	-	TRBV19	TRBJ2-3	TGTGCCAGTAGTAGGGGGACTAGCACAGATACGCAGTATTTT	CASSRGTSTDTQYF
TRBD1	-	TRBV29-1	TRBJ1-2	TGCAGCGTTGAAGCCGGACAGGGCGACTATGGCTACACCTTC	CSVEAGQGDYGYTF
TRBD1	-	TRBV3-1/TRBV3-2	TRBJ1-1	TGTGCCAGCAGCTCCCGGGACAGGGGGTTGATGAACACTGAAGCTTTCTTT	CASSSRDRGLMNTEAFF
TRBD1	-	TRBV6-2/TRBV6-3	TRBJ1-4	TGTGCCAGCAGTCCCCCAGGGGGAGGTTTGGAAAAACTGTTTTTT	CASSPPGGGLEKLFF
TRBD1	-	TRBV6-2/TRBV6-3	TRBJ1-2	TGTGCCAGCAGTTACGGGACAGGGCAAATCTATGGCTACACCTTC	CASSYGTGQIYGYTF
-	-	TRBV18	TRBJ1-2	TGTGCCAGCTCACCATTGGAGGGGGGGATCTATGGCTACACCTTC	CASSPLEGGIYGYTF
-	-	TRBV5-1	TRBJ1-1	TGCGCCAGCAGCTTGGCCTGGCAGGGTGGAACTGAAGCTTTCTTT	CASSLAWQGGTEAFF
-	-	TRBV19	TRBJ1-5	TGTGCCAGTAGTATACTGCAGATTAGCAATCAGCCCCAGCATTTT	CASSILQISNQPQHF
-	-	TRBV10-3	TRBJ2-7	TGTGCCATCAGTGAAACGGGGCGGGGAAGCTCCTACGAGCAGTACTTC	CAISETGRGSSYEQYF